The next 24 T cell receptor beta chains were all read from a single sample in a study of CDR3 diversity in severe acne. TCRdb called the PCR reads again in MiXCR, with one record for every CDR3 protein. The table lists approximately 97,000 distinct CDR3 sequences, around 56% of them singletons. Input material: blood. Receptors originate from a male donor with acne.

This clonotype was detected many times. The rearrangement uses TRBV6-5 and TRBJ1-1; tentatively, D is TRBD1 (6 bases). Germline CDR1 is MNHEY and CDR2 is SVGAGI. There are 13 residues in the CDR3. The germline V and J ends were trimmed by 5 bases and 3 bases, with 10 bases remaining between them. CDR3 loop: CASSKTGYTEAFF. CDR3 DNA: TGTGCCAGCAGTAAGACAGGTTACACTGAAGCTTTCTTT.

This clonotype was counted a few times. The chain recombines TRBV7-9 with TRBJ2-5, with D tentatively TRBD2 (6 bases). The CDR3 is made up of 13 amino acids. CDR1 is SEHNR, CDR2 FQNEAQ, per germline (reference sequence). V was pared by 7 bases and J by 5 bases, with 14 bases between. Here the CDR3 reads CASKPGEGETQYF. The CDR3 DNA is TGTGCCAGCAAACCGGGGGAAGGGGAGACCCAGTACTTC.

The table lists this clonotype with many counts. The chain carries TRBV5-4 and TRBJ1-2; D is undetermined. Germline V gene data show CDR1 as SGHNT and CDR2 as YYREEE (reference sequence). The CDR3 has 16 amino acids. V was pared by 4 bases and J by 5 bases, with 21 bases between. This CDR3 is CASSRARSSVGYGYTF. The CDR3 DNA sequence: TGTGCCAGCAGCCGGGCCAGGTCAAGCGTGGGATATGGCTACACCTTC.

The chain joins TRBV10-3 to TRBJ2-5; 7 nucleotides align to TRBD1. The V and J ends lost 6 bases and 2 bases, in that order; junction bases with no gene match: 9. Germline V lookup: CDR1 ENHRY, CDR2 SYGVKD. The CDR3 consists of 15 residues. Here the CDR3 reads CAIRPGQRTQETQYF. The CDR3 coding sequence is TGTGCCATCAGACCGGGACAGAGAACTCAAGAGACCCAGTACTTC.

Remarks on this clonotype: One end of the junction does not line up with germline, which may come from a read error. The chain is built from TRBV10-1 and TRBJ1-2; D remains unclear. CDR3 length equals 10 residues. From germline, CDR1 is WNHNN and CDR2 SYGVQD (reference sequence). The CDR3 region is CASPDWAGSF. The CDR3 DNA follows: TGCGCCAGCCCTGACTGGGCTGGGTCCTTC.

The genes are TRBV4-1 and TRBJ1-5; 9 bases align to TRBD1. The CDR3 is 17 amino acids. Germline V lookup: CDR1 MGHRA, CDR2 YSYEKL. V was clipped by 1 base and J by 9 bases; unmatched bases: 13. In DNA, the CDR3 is TGCGCCAGCAGCCAAGGGGACAGGGATTTAATTTTAAGGCCCCAGCATTTT. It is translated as CASSQGDRDLILRPQHF.

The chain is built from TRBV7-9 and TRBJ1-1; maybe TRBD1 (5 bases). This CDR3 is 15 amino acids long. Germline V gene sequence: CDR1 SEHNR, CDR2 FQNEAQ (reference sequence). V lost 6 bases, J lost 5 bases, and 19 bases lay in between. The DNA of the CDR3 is TGTGCCAGCAGTCTAGGGGCAGGATGGGAAACTGAAGCTTTCTTT. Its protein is CASSLGAGWETEAFF.

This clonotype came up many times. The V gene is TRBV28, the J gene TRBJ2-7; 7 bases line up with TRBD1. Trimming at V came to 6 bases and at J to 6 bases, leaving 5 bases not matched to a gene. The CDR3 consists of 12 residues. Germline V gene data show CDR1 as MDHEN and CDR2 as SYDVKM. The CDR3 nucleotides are TGTGCCAGCAGAACCCAGGGGGTCGAGCAGTACGTC. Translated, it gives CASRTQGVEQYV.

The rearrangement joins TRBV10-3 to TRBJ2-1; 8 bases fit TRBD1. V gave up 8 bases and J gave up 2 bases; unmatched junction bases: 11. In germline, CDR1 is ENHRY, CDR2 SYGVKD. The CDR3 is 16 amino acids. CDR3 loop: CAILSTETGAYNEQFF. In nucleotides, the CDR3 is TGTGCCATCCTCTCAACTGAGACAGGGGCCTACAATGAGCAGTTCTTC.

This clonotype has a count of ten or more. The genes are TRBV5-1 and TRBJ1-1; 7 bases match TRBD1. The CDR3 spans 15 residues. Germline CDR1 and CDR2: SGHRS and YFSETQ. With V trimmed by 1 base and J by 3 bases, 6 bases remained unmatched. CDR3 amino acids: CASSLSGGKHTEAFF. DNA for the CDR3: TGCGCCAGCAGCTTGTCAGGGGGTAAGCACACTGAAGCTTTCTTT.

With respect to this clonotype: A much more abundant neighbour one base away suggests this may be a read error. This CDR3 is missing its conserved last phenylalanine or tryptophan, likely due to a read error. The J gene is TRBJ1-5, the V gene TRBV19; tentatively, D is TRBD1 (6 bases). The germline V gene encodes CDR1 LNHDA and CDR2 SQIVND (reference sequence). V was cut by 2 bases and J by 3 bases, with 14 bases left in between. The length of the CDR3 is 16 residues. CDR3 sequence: CASSIFSDRYNQPQHV. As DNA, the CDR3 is TGTGCCAGTAGTATATTTTCGGACAGATACAATCAGCCCCAGCATGTT.

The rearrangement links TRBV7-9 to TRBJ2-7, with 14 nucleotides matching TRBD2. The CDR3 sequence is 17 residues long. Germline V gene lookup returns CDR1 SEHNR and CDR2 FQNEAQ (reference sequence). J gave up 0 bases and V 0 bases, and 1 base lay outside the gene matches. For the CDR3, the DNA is TGTGCCAGCAGCTTAGCGGGGACTAGCGGGAGCTCCTACGAGCAGTACTTC. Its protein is CASSLAGTSGSSYEQYF.

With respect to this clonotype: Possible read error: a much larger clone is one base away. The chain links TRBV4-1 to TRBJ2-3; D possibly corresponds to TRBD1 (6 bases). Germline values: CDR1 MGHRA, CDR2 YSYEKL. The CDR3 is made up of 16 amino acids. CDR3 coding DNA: TGCGCCGGCAGCCAACCGACAGGTCGATCCGCAGATACGCAGTATTTT. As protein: CAGSQPTGRSADTQYF.

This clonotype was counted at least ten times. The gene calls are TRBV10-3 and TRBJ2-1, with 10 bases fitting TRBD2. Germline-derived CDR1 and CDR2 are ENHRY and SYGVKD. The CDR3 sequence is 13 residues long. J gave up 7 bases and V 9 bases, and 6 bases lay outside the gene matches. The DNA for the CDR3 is TGTGCCATGGGAGCGGGAGGGTTGAATGAGCAGTTCTTC. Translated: CAMGAGGLNEQFF.

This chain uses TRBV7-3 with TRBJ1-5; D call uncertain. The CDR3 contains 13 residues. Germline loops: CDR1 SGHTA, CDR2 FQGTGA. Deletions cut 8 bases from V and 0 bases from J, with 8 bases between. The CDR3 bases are TGTGCCAGCCCCCCGGATAGCAATCAGCCCCAGCATTTT. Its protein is CASPPDSNQPQHF.

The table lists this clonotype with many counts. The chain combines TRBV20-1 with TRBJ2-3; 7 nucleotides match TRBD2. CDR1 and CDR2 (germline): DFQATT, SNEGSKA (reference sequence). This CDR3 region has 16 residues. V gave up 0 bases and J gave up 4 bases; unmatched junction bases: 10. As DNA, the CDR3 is TGCAGTGCTAGAGATCTAATGGCGGGAGACGCAGATACGCAGTATTTT. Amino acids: CSARDLMAGDADTQYF.

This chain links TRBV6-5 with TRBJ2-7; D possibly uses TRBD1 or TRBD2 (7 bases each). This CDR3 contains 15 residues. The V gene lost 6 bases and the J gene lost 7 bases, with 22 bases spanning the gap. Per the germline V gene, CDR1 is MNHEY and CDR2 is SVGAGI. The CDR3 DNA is TGTGCCAGCAGCCTGCTAGGGGAGGGGGCGGGGGAGCAGTACTTC. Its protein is CASSLLGEGAGEQYF.

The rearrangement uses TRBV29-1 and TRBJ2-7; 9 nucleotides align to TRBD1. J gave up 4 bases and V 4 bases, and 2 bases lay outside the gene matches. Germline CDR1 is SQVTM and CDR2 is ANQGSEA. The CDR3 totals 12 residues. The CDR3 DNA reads TGCAGCGTTGCCGGGACAGGGTACGAGCAGTACTTC. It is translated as CSVAGTGYEQYF.

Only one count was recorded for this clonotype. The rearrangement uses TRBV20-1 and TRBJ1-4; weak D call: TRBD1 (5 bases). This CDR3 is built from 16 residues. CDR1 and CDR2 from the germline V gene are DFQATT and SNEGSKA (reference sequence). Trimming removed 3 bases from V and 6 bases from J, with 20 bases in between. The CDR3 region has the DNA TGCAGTGCTAGGACCGCCGGGACTAGTGGCGATGAAAAACTGTTTTTT. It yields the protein CSARTAGTSGDEKLFF.

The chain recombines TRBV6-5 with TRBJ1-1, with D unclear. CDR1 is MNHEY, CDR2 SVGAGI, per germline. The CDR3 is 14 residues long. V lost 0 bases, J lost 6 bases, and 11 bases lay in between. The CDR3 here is CASSYSNEFPEAFF. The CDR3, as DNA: TGTGCCAGCAGTTACTCGAATGAGTTCCCTGAAGCTTTCTTT.

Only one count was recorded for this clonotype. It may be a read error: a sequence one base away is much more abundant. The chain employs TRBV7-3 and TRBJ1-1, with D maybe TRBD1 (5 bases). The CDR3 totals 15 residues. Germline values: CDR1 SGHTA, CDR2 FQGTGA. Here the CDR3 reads CASSLDEGMNTEASF. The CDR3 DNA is TGTGCCAGCAGCTTGGATGAGGGGATGAACACTGAAGCTTCCTTT.

The CDR3 DNA sequence: TGTGCCAGCAGCCCAGGACTCTCGAGGGCTGAAGCTTTCTTT. It encodes CASSPGLSRAEAFF. This sequence joins TRBV7-3 and TRBJ1-1; no firm D call. This CDR3 contains 14 residues. Trimming took off 5 bases at V and 6 bases at J, with 16 bases between the two ends. Germline V gives CDR1 SGHTA, CDR2 FQGTGA.

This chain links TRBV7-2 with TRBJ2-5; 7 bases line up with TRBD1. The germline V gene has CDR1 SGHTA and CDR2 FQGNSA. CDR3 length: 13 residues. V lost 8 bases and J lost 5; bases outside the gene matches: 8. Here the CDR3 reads CASGSTGDETQYF. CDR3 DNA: TGTGCCAGCGGGAGCACAGGGGACGAGACCCAGTACTTC.

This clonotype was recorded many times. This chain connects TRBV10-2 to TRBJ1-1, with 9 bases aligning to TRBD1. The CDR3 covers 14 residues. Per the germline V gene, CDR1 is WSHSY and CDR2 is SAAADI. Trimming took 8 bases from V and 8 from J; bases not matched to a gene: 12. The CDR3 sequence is CASGTGQGVLEAFF. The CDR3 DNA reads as TGCGCCAGCGGTACGGGACAGGGCGTTTTAGAAGCTTTCTTT.